Sequencing of this TCR beta chain was carried out in a study of tumor-infiltrating lymphocytes in localized non-small cell lung cancer (dated by TCRdb to the early 2020s). With regard to the full study: Patients whose samples were collected after neoadjuvant chemotherapy, as well as both smokers and never-smokers and several histologies, were included in the cohort. Each patient contributed resected tumor tissue and uninvolved lung tissue from the same patient, described as non-adjacent to the tumor. The same patients underwent several integrated assays, with TCR sequencing performed together with flow cytometry, multiplex immunofluorescence, RNA-seq, exome sequencing and proteomics. The overall ICON cohort was composed of 150 surgical patients with localized non-small cell lung cancer whose tumors were resected. The paired tumor versus uninvolved lung comparison of immunoSEQ T-cell fraction included roughly 60 patients.

For this clone: Its antigen specificity is not known. No much larger clone is present one base from it, and per-base qualities are unavailable.

What the study reported, not specific to this receptor: Tumor T-cell fraction from TCR sequencing was not associated with recurrence-free survival (p = 0.61). Because different pieces of the same tissue were used for different assays, technical variation could not be separated from intratumor heterogeneity. No difference in TCR-derived T-cell fraction was observed between the flow cytometry-defined immunotypes IM1 (good prognosis) and IM2 (poor prognosis). In line with immunofluorescence CD3 counts, TCRbeta sequencing supported higher T cell infiltration in tumors compared with uninvolved lung tissue. Because assay coverage varied across patients depending on available tissue quantity, TCR sequencing was performed for only a subset of the cohort.

The T-cell fraction in tumor and uninvolved lung tissue was provided by TCR sequencing with the immunoSEQ assay. Regarding the original processing steps: In the survival analysis, patients were divided into a high T-cell fraction group (upper tertile) and a low T-cell fraction group (lower two tertiles), and the two groups were compared using a log-rank test. A signed-rank test was used to check for differences in T-cell fraction between paired tumor and uninvolved lung. TCRdb re-hosts the immuneACCESS table, in-frame sequences only. Its copies lack some clones; in the studies checked, an unresolved V gene accounts for under half of them, and the cause for the rest is not known. V and J calls plus clone size are reproduced from that table; the DNA served to infer D and trimming. The table for this sample lists around 16,000 clones; 65% to 85% of them were counted only once. The ten largest make up 4.9% of the sample.

Enrollment in ICON was initiated in early 2016, and the last patient was enrolled in September 2018. In a subcohort of under 95 patients, fresh tumor and matched uninvolved tissue were collected for in-depth immune analyses, with TCR sequencing among those analyses. TCR sequencing was performed on DNA isolated from bulk tissue, without cell sorting. For CDR1 and CDR2, the germline V gene (reference sequence) lists LNHDA and SQIVND. Deletion took 1 base off V and 2 bases off J, with a span of 9 bases between the germline ends. Spanning cysteine to phenylalanine, the CDR3 consists of 15 amino acids. CDR3 DNA is the only sequence kept; it has 45 bases, read in frame from the first base.

The TCR sequence derives from a human donor with non-small cell lung cancer. Recombination joined TRBV19 with TRBJ1-5, with the identity of the D gene unclear. Source material: lung tumor tissue. The DNA sequence is TGTGCCAGTAGTATAGCTAACTCCCGCAATCAGCCCCAGCATTTT. It specifies CASSIANSRNQPQHF.